The rows below give T cell receptor beta chains drawn from one sample of a study of blood T cell repertoires in COVID-19. Some clones are missing from TCRdb's copy, which holds only in-frame ones; the method was immunoSEQ multiplex PCR. The data contain 68,000 or so clones, just over 85% of them singletons. Sequencing was carried out using peripheral blood. Source of these receptors: a man over 45 with acute or convalescent COVID-19. The CDR3 runs from the conserved cysteine through the conserved F or W. A D gene is named only where the DNA matches it firmly. Clone size, where shown, is once, few, many, or a class for clones that have expanded.

NA,TRBV15,TRBJ1-2,TRBD1,CATSLDRVGGYTF,TGTGCCACCAGCCTTGACAGGGTAGGCGGCTACACCTTC
NA,TRBV2,TRBJ1-3,NA,CASSESRFSGNTIYF,TGTGCCAGCAGTGAATCGCGCTTTTCGGGAAACACCATATATTTT
NA,TRBV19,TRBJ2-5,TRBD1,CASSIDRELETQYF,TGTGCCAGTAGTATCGACAGGGAATTGGAGACCCAGTACTTC
NA,TRBV11-3,TRBJ2-1,TRBD2,CASSLGLLAGIGSNEQFF,TGTGCCAGCAGCTTAGGCCTACTAGCGGGGATAGGGAGCAATGAGCAGTTCTTC
NA,TRBV5-4,TRBJ2-1,NA,CASSLAADSYNEQFF,TGTGCCAGCAGCTTGGCAGCGGACTCCTACAATGAGCAGTTCTTC
NA,TRBV5-1,TRBJ1-1,TRBD1,CASSHLQGMNTEAFF,TGCGCCAGCAGCCACCTACAGGGGATGAACACTGAAGCTTTCTTT
NA,TRBV2,TRBJ2-1,TRBD1,CASSYRQGNEQFF,TGTGCCAGCAGTTATAGACAGGGGAATGAGCAGTTCTTC
NA,TRBV11-3,TRBJ2-1,TRBD2,CASSLESGSLNEQFF,TGTGCCAGCAGCTTAGAGAGCGGGAGTCTGAATGAGCAGTTCTTC
NA,TRBV18,TRBJ2-4,TRBD1,CASSPLGQGSPPAKNIQYF,TGTGCCAGCTCACCACTGGGACAGGGGTCCCCCCCAGCCAAAAACATTCAGTACTTC
NA,TRBV24-1,TRBJ1-2,TRBD1,CATSVSGGTGYTF,TGTGCCACCAGTGTCTCAGGGGGCACAGGCTACACCTTC
NA,TRBV28,TRBJ2-5,NA,CASSLGGRETQYF,TGTGCCAGCAGTTTAGGAGGGCGGGAGACCCAGTACTTC
NA,TRBV14,TRBJ2-3,NA,CASRAQGTDTQYF,TGTGCCAGCAGAGCTCAGGGGACAGATACGCAGTATTTT
NA,TRBV6-5,TRBJ1-5,TRBD1,CASTGTGDYQPQHF,TGTGCCAGCACCGGGACAGGGGACTATCAGCCCCAGCATTTT
NA,TRBV7-9,TRBJ1-2,NA,CASSLEQHYGYTF,TGTGCCAGCAGCTTAGAACAACACTATGGCTACACCTTC
NA,TRBV27,TRBJ1-2,NA,CASRQGGYPGTDYGYTF,TGTGCCAGCAGACAAGGGGGATACCCCGGGACGGACTATGGCTACACCTTC
NA,TRBV13,TRBJ2-1,TRBD2,CASSWTSGSNEQFF,TGTGCCAGCAGCTGGACTAGCGGGAGCAATGAGCAGTTCTTC
NA,TRBV27,TRBJ1-2,NA,CASSLAWTELNYGYTF,TGTGCCAGCAGTTTGGCCTGGACAGAGCTTAACTATGGCTACACCTTC
once,TRBV6-1,TRBJ2-7,TRBD1,CASSEGQGMSEQYF,TGTGCCAGCAGCGAAGGACAGGGTATGAGTGAGCAGTACTTC
few,TRBV4-2,TRBJ1-2,NA,CASSQEGGSHGYTF,TGTGCCAGCAGCCAAGAAGGAGGGTCCCATGGCTACACCTTC
NA,TRBV28,TRBJ2-7,NA,CASSVMVTASNYEQYF,TGTGCCAGCAGCGTTATGGTGACAGCGAGCAACTACGAGCAGTACTTC
NA,TRBV6-5,TRBJ1-1,TRBD1,CASSYPGQKNTEAFF,TGTGCCAGCAGTTACCCGGGACAGAAAAACACTGAAGCTTTCTTT
NA,TRBV6-5,TRBJ1-4,NA,CASSMARSEKLFF,TGTGCCAGCAGCATGGCAAGATCTGAAAAACTGTTTTTT
NA,TRBV7-9,TRBJ2-7,TRBD2,CASSSTSGAYYEQYF,TGTGCCAGCAGCTCCACTAGCGGCGCCTACTACGAGCAGTACTTC
NA,TRBV4-1,TRBJ1-1,NA,CASSPRREGTEAFF,TGCGCCAGCAGCCCCCGCAGGGAGGGCACTGAAGCTTTCTTT
NA,TRBV4-2,TRBJ1-1,NA,CASSQAGAATEAFF,TGTGCCAGCAGCCAAGCAGGGGCGGCCACTGAAGCTTTCTTT
NA,TRBV9,TRBJ2-1,TRBD2,CASSDSSGSSYNEQFF,TGTGCCAGCAGCGACTCTAGCGGGAGCTCCTACAATGAGCAGTTCTTC
NA,TRBV7-8,TRBJ1-2,TRBD1,CASSITGTGVFFNGYTF,TGTGCCAGCAGCATAACCGGGACAGGGGTATTTTTTAATGGCTACACCTTC
NA,TRBV10-3,TRBJ2-7,TRBD1,CAITQGASSYEQYF,TGTGCCATCACACAGGGGGCCAGCTCCTACGAGCAGTACTTC
NA,TRBV6-5,TRBJ1-1,TRBD1,CASRTGVGNTEAFF,TGTGCCAGCAGGACAGGGGTGGGGAACACTGAAGCTTTCTTT
NA,TRBV14,TRBJ1-3,NA,CASSRLWTGGNTIYF,TGTGCCAGCAGCCGCCTCTGGACTGGTGGAAACACCATATATTTT
NA,TRBV6-4,TRBJ1-1,NA,CASSVDKNTEAFF,TGTGCCAGCAGCGTGGACAAGAACACTGAAGCTTTCTTT
NA,TRBV27,TRBJ1-2,NA,CASSLSGGEGYTF,TGTGCCAGCAGTTTATCAGGAGGGGAAGGCTACACCTTC
NA,TRBV18,TRBJ1-4,TRBD1,CASSSGQGENEKLFF,TGTGCCAGCTCATCAGGACAGGGGGAGAATGAAAAACTGTTTTTT
NA,TRBV30,TRBJ1-2,NA,CAHRARYGYTF,TGTGCCCACAGGGCTAGATATGGCTACACCTTC
NA,TRBV19,TRBJ1-6,TRBD1,CASRGQGALSPLHF,TGTGCCAGTAGAGGACAGGGGGCGTTATCACCCCTCCACTTT
NA,TRBV2,TRBJ1-1,TRBD1,CASSWINRGRMNTEAFF,TGTGCCAGCAGCTGGATAAACAGGGGGCGTATGAACACTGAAGCTTTCTTT
NA,TRBV28,TRBJ1-6,TRBD1,CASSSTTGLSYNSPLHF,TGTGCCAGCAGTTCCACGACAGGGTTATCCTATAATTCACCCCTCCACTTT
NA,TRBV14,TRBJ1-1,NA,CASADQTGTEAFF,TGTGCCAGCGCTGATCAAACGGGCACTGAAGCTTTCTTT
NA,TRBV28,TRBJ1-2,TRBD1,CASSLYQGAGGYTF,TGTGCCAGCAGTTTATACCAGGGGGCTGGGGGCTACACCTTC
NA,TRBV7-9,TRBJ2-6,TRBD2,CASTPIAGRYSGANVLTF,TGTGCCAGCACCCCTATAGCGGGCCGCTACTCTGGGGCCAACGTCCTGACTTTC
NA,TRBV4-1,TRBJ1-6,NA,CASSQDQGSPLHF,TGCGCCAGCAGCCAAGATCAGGGTTCACCCCTCCACTTT
NA,TRBV7-6,TRBJ2-7,TRBD1,CASSPGGAYYEQYF,TGTGCCAGCAGTCCAGGGGGCGCTTACTACGAGCAGTACTTC
NA,TRBV6-6,TRBJ1-6,NA,CASSSLDPTYNSPLHF,TGTGCCAGCAGTTCATTAGATCCTACCTATAATTCACCCCTCCACTTT
NA,TRBV4-1,TRBJ2-4,TRBD1,CASSQVTGTGPFNIQYF,TGCGCCAGCAGCCAAGTCACCGGGACAGGGCCTTTTAACATTCAGTACTTC
few,TRBV6-6,TRBJ1-2,NA,CAAVAAGPVSGYTF,TGTGCCGCCGTCGCCGCGGGGCCCGTATCCGGCTACACCTTC
NA,TRBV18,TRBJ2-2,TRBD2,CASSPLAGAKAGELFF,TGTGCCAGCTCTCCCTTAGCGGGGGCGAAGGCCGGGGAGCTGTTTTTT
NA,TRBV5-1,TRBJ2-1,NA,CASSLGQGGGNEQFF,TGCGCCAGCAGCTTAGGTCAGGGTGGAGGGAATGAGCAGTTCTTC
NA,TRBV5-6,TRBJ2-3,TRBD2,CASSLSGGPLDTQYF,TGTGCCAGCAGCTTGTCGGGAGGGCCCCTTGATACGCAGTATTTT
NA,TRBV12-3/TRBV12-4,TRBJ2-1,NA,CASSWNLREQFF,TGTGCCAGCAGTTGGAACCTGAGGGAGCAGTTCTTC
medium-sized,TRBV6-1,TRBJ2-7,NA,CASSEVGVTYEQYF,TGTGCCAGCAGTGAAGTCGGGGTCACCTACGAGCAGTACTTC
NA,TRBV11-2,TRBJ1-1,NA,CASSLDLTGRDTEAFF,TGTGCCAGCAGCTTAGATCTTACAGGGAGAGACACTGAAGCTTTCTTT
NA,TRBV7-8,TRBJ2-1,TRBD2,CASSFVAAGGPDEQFF,TGTGCCAGCAGCTTCGTAGCAGCGGGAGGGCCCGATGAGCAGTTCTTC
NA,TRBV10-3,TRBJ2-2,TRBD1,CAISEPRTGKTTGELFF,TGTGCCATCAGTGAGCCTAGGACAGGGAAGACCACCGGGGAGCTGTTTTTT
NA,TRBV5-1,TRBJ2-1,NA,CASSLVARVSSYNEQFF,TGCGCCAGCAGCTTGGTTGCGCGGGTGAGCTCCTACAATGAGCAGTTCTTC
NA,TRBV9,TRBJ2-1,TRBD1,CASSPGQGAYEQFF,TGTGCCAGCAGTCCGGGACAGGGGGCCTATGAGCAGTTCTTC
NA,TRBV5-4,TRBJ1-4,NA,CASSLRGPATNEKLFF,TGTGCCAGCAGCTTGCGCGGCCCTGCAACTAATGAAAAACTGTTTTTT
NA,TRBV30,TRBJ2-1,NA,CAWTNRINEQFF,TGTGCCTGGACTAACAGGATCAATGAGCAGTTCTTC
NA,TRBV7-3,TRBJ2-1,NA,CASSLVGADNEQFF,TGTGCCAGCAGCTTAGTGGGGGCCGACAATGAGCAGTTCTTC
NA,TRBV6-6,TRBJ2-3,TRBD2,CASSRGLAGGPDTQYF,TGTGCCAGCAGTCGAGGACTAGCGGGGGGGCCAGATACGCAGTATTTT